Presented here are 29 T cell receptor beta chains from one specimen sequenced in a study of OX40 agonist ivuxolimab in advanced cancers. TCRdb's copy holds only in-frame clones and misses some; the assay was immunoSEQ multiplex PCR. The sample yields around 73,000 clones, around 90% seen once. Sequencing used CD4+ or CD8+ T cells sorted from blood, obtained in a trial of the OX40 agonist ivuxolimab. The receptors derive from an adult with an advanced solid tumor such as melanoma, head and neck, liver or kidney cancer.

The CDR3 region has the DNA TGCGCCAGCAGCCGCTCGGGGGGGGACACAGATACGCAGTATTTT. Its protein product is CASSRSGGDTDTQYF. The rearrangement joins TRBV4-1 to TRBJ2-3, with TRBD2 matching 8 bases. This CDR3 has 15 amino acids. The junction had 5 bases not matched to a gene; V was cut back by 4 bases and J by 2 bases. The germline V gene has CDR1 MGHRA and CDR2 YSYEKL.

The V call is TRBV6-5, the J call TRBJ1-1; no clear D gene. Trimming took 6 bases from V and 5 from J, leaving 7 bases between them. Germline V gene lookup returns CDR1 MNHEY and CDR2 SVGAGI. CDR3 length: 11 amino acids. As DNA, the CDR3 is TGTGCCAGCAGCCACAATACTGAAGCTTTCTTT. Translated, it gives CASSHNTEAFF.

The CDR3 loop is CASSLVEQETQYF. CDR3 DNA sequence: TGTGCCAGCAGCTTGGTCGAACAAGAGACCCAGTACTTC. This chain joins TRBV5-6 and TRBJ2-5; the D is unclear. This CDR3 region has 13 residues. CDR1 is SGHDT and CDR2 is YYEEEE in the germline V gene. V was trimmed by 0 bases and J by 2 bases, leaving 5 bases between them.

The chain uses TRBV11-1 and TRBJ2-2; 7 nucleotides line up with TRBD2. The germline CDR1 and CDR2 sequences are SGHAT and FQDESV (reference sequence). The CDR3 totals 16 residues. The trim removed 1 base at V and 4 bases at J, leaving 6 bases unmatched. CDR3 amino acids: CASSLDGGSFTGELFF. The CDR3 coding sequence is TGTGCCAGCAGCTTAGATGGCGGGAGCTTCACCGGGGAGCTGTTTTTT.

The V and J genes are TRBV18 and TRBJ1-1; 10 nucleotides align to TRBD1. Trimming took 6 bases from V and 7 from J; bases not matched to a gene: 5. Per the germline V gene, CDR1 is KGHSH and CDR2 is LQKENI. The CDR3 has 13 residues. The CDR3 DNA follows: TGTGCCAGCTCCGAGACAGGGGGCAGTGAAGCTTTCTTT. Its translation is CASSETGGSEAFF.

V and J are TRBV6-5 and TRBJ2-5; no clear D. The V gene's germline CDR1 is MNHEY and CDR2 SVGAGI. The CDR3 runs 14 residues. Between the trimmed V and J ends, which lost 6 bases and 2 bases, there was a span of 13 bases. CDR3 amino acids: CASREVGNQETQYF. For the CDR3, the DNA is TGTGCCAGCAGGGAAGTCGGAAATCAAGAGACCCAGTACTTC.

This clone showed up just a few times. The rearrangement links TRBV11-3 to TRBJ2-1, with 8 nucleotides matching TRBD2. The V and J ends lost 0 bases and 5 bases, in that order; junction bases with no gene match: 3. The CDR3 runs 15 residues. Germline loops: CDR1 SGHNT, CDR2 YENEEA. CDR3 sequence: CASSLEREANNEQFF. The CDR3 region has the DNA TGTGCCAGCAGCTTAGAGCGGGAGGCTAACAATGAGCAGTTCTTC.

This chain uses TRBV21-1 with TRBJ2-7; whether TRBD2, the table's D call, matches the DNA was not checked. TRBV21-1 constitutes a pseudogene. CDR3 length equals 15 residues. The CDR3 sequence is CASKTVGVGLYEQYF. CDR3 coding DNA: TGTGCCAGCAAGACCGTCGGGGTAGGCCTCTACGAGCAGTACTTC.

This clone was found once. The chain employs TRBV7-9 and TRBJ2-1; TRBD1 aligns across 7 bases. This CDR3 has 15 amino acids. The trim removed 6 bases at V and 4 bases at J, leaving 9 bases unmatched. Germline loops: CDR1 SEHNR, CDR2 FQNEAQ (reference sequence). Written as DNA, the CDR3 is TGTGCCAGCAGGGCCCCCGGGACAGTTTACAATGAGCAGTTCTTC. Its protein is CASRAPGTVYNEQFF. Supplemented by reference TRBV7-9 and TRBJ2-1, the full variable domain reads DTGVSQNPRHKITKRGQNVTFRCDPISEHNRLYWYRQTLGQGPEFLTYFQNEAQLEKSRLLSDRFSAERPKGSFSTLEIQRTEQGDSAMYLCASRAPGTVYNEQFFGPGTRLTVL.

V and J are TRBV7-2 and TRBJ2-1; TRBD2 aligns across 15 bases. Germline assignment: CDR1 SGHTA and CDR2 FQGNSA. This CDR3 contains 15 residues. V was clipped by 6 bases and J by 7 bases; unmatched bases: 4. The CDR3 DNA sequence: TGTGCCAGCAGAACCGGGACTAGCGGGAGGAATGAGCAGTTCTTC. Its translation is CASRTGTSGRNEQFF.

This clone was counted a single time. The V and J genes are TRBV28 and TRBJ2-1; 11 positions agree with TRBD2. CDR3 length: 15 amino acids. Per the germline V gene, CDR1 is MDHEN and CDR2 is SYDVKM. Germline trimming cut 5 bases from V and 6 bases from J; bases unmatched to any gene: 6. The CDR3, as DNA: TGTGCCAGCAGTCTAACTAGCGGGAGCTTCAATGAGCAGTTCTTC. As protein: CASSLTSGSFNEQFF.

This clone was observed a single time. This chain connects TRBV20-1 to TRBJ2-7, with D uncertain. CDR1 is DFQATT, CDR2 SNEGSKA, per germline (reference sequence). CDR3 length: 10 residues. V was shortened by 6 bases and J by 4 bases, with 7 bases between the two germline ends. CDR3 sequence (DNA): TGCAGTGCCGTAACGTACGAGCAGTACTTC. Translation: CSAVTYEQYF.

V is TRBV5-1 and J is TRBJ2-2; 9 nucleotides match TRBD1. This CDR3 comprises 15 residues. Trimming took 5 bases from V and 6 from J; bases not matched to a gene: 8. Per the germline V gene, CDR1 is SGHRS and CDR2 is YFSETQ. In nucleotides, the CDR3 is TGCGCCAGCAGACACCGGACAGGGGACGCCGGGGAGCTGTTTTTT. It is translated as CASRHRTGDAGELFF.

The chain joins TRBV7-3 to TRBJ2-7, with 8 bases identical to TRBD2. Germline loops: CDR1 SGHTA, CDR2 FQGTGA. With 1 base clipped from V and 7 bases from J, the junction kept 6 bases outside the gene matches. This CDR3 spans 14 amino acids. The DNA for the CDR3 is TGTGCCAGCAGCTTAATGGGGACTAGTAGTGAGCAGTACTTC. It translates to CASSLMGTSSEQYF. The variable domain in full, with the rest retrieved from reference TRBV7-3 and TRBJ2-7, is GAGVSQTPSNKVTEKGKYVELRCDPISGHTALYWYRQSLGQGPEFLIYFQGTGAADDSGLPNDRFFAVRPEGSVSTLKIQRTERGDSAVYLCASSLMGTSSEQYFGPGTRLTVT.

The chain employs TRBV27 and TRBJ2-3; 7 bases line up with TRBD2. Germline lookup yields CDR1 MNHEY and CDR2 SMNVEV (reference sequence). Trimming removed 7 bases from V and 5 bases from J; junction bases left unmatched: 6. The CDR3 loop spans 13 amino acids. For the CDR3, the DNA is TGTGCCAGCAAAGGACTAGTGGTAGATACGCAGTATTTT. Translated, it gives CASKGLVVDTQYF.

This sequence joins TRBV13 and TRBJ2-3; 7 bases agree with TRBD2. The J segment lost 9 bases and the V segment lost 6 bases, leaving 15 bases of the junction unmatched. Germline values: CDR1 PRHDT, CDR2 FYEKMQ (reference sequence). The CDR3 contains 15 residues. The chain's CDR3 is CASSFLWEGTDTQYF. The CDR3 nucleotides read TGTGCCAGCAGTTTCTTATGGGAGGGAACGGACACGCAGTATTTT.

CDR3 protein: CASSRVMNTEAFF. The CDR3 DNA follows: TGTGCCAGCAGTCGAGTAATGAACACTGAAGCTTTCTTT. V gene TRBV2 combines with J gene TRBJ1-1; D is uncertain. This CDR3 region has 13 residues. Deletions cut 5 bases from V and 0 bases from J, with 7 bases between. Germline V gene sequence: CDR1 SNHLY, CDR2 FYNNEI.

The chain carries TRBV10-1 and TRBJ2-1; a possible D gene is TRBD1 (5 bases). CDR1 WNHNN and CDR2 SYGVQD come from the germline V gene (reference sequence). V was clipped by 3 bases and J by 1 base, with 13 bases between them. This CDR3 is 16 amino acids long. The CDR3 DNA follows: TGCGCCAGCAGTGATAGTCTTAAGGGGTCCTACAATGAGCAGTTCTTC. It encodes CASSDSLKGSYNEQFF.

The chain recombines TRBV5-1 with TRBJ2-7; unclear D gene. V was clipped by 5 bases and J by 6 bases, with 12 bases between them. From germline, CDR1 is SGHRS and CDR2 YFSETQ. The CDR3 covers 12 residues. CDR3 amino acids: CASRPGPPEQYF. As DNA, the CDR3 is TGCGCCAGCAGACCCGGCCCCCCCGAGCAGTACTTC.

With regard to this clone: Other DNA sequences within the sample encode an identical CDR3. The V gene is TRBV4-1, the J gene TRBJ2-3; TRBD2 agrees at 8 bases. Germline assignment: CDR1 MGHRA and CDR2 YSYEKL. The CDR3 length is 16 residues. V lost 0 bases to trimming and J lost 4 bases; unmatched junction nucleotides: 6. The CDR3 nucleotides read TGCGCCAGCAGCCAAGACGGGGGGGGATCAGCAGATACGCAGTATTTT. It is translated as CASSQDGGGSADTQYF.

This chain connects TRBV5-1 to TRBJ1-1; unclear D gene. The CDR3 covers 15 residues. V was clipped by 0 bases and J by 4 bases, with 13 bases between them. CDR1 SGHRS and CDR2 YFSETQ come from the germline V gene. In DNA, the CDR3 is TGCGCCAGCAGCTTGGTAGACCGGATTGGCACTGAAGCTTTCTTT. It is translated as CASSLVDRIGTEAFF.

CDR3 loop: CASSFSGGETQYF. CDR3 sequence (DNA): TGCGCCAGCAGCTTCTCGGGGGGAGAGACCCAGTACTTC. V and J are TRBV5-1 and TRBJ2-5; 7 positions agree with TRBD2. With V trimmed by 2 bases and J by 4 bases, 2 bases remained unmatched. The length of the CDR3 is 13 residues. CDR1 and CDR2 from the germline V gene are SGHRS and YFSETQ.

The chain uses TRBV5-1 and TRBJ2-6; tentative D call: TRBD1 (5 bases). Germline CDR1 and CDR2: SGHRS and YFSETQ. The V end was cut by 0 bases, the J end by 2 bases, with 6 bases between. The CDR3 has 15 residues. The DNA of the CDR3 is TGCGCCAGCAGCTTGGAGGGGACTGGGGCCAACGTCCTGACTTTC. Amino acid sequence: CASSLEGTGANVLTF.

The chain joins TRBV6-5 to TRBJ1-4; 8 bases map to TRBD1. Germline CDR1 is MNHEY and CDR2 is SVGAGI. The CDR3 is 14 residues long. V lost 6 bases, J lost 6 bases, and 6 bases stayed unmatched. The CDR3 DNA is TGTGCCAGCAGACTTACAGGGGGTCATGAAAAACTGTTTTTT. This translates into CASRLTGGHEKLFF.

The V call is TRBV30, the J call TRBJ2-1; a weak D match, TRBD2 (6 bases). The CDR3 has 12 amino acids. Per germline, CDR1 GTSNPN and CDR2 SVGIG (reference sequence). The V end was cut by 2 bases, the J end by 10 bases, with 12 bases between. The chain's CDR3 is CAWSIAVGEQFF. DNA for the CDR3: TGTGCCTGGAGTATAGCGGTTGGAGAGCAGTTCTTC.

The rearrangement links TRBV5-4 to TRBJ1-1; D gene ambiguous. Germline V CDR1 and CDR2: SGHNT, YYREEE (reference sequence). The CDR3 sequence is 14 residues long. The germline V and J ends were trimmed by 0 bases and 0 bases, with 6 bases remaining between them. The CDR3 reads CASSLDRLNTEAFF. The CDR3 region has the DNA TGTGCCAGCAGCTTGGATCGATTGAACACTGAAGCTTTCTTT.

The CDR3 protein is CASSSFWGSYEQYF. CDR3 nucleotide sequence: TGTGCCAGCAGCAGCTTCTGGGGCTCCTACGAGCAGTACTTC. V and J are TRBV11-2 and TRBJ2-7; no definite D call. This CDR3 has 14 amino acids. V lost 5 bases and J 0 bases, leaving 11 bases between the germline ends. Germline V gene sequence: CDR1 SGHAT, CDR2 FQNNGV.

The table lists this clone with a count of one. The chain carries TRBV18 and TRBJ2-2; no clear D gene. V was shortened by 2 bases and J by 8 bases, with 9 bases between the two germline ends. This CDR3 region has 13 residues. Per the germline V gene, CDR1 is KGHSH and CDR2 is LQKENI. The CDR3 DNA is TGTGCCAGCTCACCAGACACTTTGGGGGAGCTGTTTTTT. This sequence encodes CASSPDTLGELFF.

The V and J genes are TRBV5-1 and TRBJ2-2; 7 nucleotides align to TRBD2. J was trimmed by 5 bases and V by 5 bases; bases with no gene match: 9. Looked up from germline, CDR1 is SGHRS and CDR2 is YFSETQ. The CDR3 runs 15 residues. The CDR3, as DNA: TGCGCCAGCAGTCTTTCCGGGACTAAAACCGGGGAGCTGTTTTTT. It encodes CASSLSGTKTGELFF.